This note documents a single TCR beta chain sequence. Its antigen remains unidentified. The table came from immunoSEQ multiplex PCR; TCRdb's copy has only in-frame clones and leaves some out. This sample has some 75,000 clones, with 82% found just once. The sample comes from a study of radiation and T cells in renal cell carcinoma. Overall study: Nephrectomy followed 15 Gy stereotactic body radiation by 4 weeks. Whole-study results and caveats: Pretreatment tumor biopsies were lacking, so baseline clonotypes are unknown.

As to time point: blood 2 weeks post-SBRT. Treatment here: 15 Gy SBRT to primary tumor, nephrectomy 4 weeks later. Serial blood draws occurred at baseline and 2 and 4 weeks post-SBRT. The patient's renal cell carcinoma had clear cell pathology. The receptor's source is a man aged 55 to 70 with renal cell carcinoma. Specimen: blood, collected from a patient whose treatment included radiotherapy and nephrectomy.

As DNA, the CDR3 is TGTGCCAGCAGCTTATCACAGCTGAACACCGGGGAGCTGTTTTTT. Protein sequence: CASSLSQLNTGELFF. J is TRBJ2-2 and V is TRBV7-9; D unresolved. The length of the CDR3 is 15 residues. V was trimmed by 2 bases and J by 1 base, leaving 8 bases between them. CDR1 is SEHNR, CDR2 FQNEAQ, per germline (reference sequence).